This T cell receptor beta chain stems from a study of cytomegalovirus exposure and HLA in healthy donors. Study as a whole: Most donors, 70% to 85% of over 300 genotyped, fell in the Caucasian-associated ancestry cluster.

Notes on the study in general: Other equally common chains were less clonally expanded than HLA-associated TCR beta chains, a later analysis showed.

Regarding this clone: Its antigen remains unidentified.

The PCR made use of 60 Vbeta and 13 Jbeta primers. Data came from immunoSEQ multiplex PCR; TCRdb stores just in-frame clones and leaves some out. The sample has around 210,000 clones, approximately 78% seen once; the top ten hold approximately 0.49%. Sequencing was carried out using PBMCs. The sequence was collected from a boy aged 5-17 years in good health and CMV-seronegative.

This CDR3 is CASSMGGTTQETQYF. The CDR3 bases are TGTGCCAGTAGTATGGGGGGGACTACGCAAGAGACCCAGTACTTC. The rearrangement uses TRBV19 and TRBJ2-5; 7 bases are a match to TRBD2. The trim removed 3 bases at V and 2 bases at J, leaving 6 bases unmatched. The CDR3 has 15 residues. Looked up from germline, CDR1 is LNHDA and CDR2 is SQIVND (reference sequence). Variable domain in full (rest from reference TRBV19 and TRBJ2-5): DGGITQSPKYLFRKEGQNVTLSCEQNLNHDAMYWYRQDPGQGLRLIYYSQIVNDFQKGDIAEGYSVSREKKESFPLTVTSAQKNPTAFYLCASSMGGTTQETQYFGPGTRLLVL.